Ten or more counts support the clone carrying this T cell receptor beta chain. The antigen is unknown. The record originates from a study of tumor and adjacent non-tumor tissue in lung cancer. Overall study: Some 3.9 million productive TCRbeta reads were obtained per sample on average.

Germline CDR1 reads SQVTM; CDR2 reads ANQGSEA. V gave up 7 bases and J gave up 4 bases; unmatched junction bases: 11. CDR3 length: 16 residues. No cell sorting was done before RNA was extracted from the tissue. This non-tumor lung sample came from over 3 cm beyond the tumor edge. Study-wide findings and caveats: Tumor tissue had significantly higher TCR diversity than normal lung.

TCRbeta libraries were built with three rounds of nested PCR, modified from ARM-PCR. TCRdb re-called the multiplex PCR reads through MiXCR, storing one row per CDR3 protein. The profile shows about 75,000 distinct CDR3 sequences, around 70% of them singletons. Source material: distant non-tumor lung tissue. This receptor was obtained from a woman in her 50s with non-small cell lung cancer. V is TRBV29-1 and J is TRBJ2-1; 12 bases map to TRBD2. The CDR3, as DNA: TGCAGCGCCGGGTCGCTAGCGGGAGGGCCATACAATGAGCAGTTCTTC. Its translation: CSAGSLAGGPYNEQFF.